This T cell receptor (beta chain) was found in a study of blood T cell repertoires in COVID-19. Overall study context: Material from acute and convalescent COVID-19 was sourced from the United States, Italy and Spain.

Authors' methods: Quantification of nucleated cells was approximated via reference gene primer amplification. Sequencing was performed with immunoSEQ multiplex PCR; in TCRdb, only in-frame clones are kept and a portion is missing. V, J and clone size reflect that table, while D and trimming were determined from the DNA. The sample has 150,000 to 200,000 clones, approximately 85% seen once. The sequenced material came from peripheral blood. This clonotype was sampled from a middle-aged man who had recovered from COVID-19.

The CDR3 DNA reads as TGTGCCAGCAGCCAATTGGCGGAATTCGGGCAGTACTTC. Its protein product is CASSQLAEFGQYF. V gene TRBV5-8 combines with J gene TRBJ2-7; D is unclear. The CDR3 sequence is 13 residues long. Between the trimmed V and J ends, which lost 4 bases and 9 bases, there was a span of 17 bases. Germline V lookup: CDR1 SGHTS, CDR2 YDEGEE.